The entry below describes one TCR beta chain. Its antigen is undetermined. Clones were sequenced by immunoSEQ multiplex PCR, and TCRdb holds only the in-frame ones, with some missing. The sample lists about 60,000 clones, about 94% occurring once. These data belong to a study of CD4 T cells in relation to SARS-CoV-2 and coronaviruses. Overall study findings and caveats: Memory recall responses, not primary responses primed in culture, are what the assay detects. In around 67% of donors, memory CD4+ clonotypes crossrecognized SARS-CoV-2 and at least one common cold coronavirus spike. This crossreactivity analysis covered spike protein alone, no other viral proteins. Each donor contributed either pre-pandemic or post-infection samples, not both.

The CDR3 has 13 residues. V was clipped by 0 bases and J by 4 bases, with 6 bases between them. Per germline, CDR1 GTSNPN and CDR2 SVGIG (reference sequence). CD4+ T cells from unexposed donors were obtained before the COVID-19 pandemic (2011-2018). The receptor comes from a human donor in good health. This rearrangement joins TRBV30 to TRBJ2-2; D not certain. The material sequenced was naive CD4+ T cells from PBMCs. Subset in this sample: naive CD4+ T cells isolated by negative enrichment. The CDR3 region is CAWSVLITGELFF. The CDR3 DNA is TGTGCCTGGAGTGTACTGATCACCGGGGAGCTGTTTTTT.